A selection of T cell receptor beta chains follows, all from one sample in a study of shared T cell receptors in the human thymus. Data came from immunoSEQ multiplex PCR; TCRdb stores just in-frame clones and leaves some out. The sample records over 650,000 clones, about 89% being singletons. The same data also went into a second study, on human thymus T cells.

The source material was thymocytes. The source is a boy under three years old with a congenital heart defect. The CDR3 runs from the conserved cysteine through the conserved F or W. D genes are given only for firm matches. The size entry is marked missing in some rows and otherwise reads once, few, many or a size class.

j_call d_call clone_size v_call cdr3_aa cdr3_nt
TRBJ1-5 . . TRBV6-5 CASSLGAADQPQHF TGTGCCAGCAGTTTGGGGGCGGCTGATCAGCCCCAGCATTTT
TRBJ1-2 TRBD1 . TRBV4-1 CASSPPGIGTGGSGYTF TGCGCCAGCAGCCCCCCGGGGATAGGGACAGGGGGCTCTGGCTACACCTTC
TRBJ2-3 TRBD2 . TRBV7-3 CASSLVVSGGSTDTQYF TGTGCCAGCAGCTTAGTGGTATCGGGGGGGAGCACAGATACGCAGTATTTT
TRBJ1-5 . . TRBV18 CASSLNPQRGQPQHF TGTGCCAGCTCCCTCAATCCTCAGCGGGGTCAGCCCCAGCATTTT
TRBJ1-2 TRBD1 . TRBV18 CASSPRPGQGEDGYTF TGTGCCAGCTCCCCAAGACCGGGACAGGGGGAGGATGGCTACACCTTC
TRBJ2-1 . . TRBV27 CASSSPDSFFYNEQFF TGTGCCAGCAGTTCTCCCGACTCGTTTTTCTACAATGAGCAGTTCTTC
TRBJ2-2 TRBD2 . TRBV27 CASSLSGLAGGKNTGELFF TGTGCCAGCAGTTTATCAGGGCTAGCGGGGGGAAAGAACACCGGGGAGCTGTTTTTT
TRBJ1-5 TRBD1 . TRBV11-2 CASSLGPGQFNQPQHF TGTGCCAGCAGCTTAGGGCCGGGACAGTTCAATCAGCCCCAGCATTTT
TRBJ1-1 . . TRBV7-9 CASSPRGEAFF TGTGCCAGCAGCCCGAGGGGGGAAGCTTTCTTT
TRBJ2-5 TRBD2 . TRBV5-1 CASSSGPATQTSGRRETQYF TGCGCCAGCAGCTCCGGACCGGCAACACAGACTAGCGGGAGAAGAGAGACCCAGTACTTC
TRBJ2-7 . . TRBV28 CASSFHWASPQYF TGTGCCAGCAGTTTTCATTGGGCTTCTCCGCAGTACTTC
TRBJ1-1 TRBD1 . TRBV27 CASSLSDGTGRNTEAFF TGTGCCAGCAGTCTAAGTGACGGGACAGGCAGGAACACTGAAGCTTTCTTT
TRBJ2-1 TRBD2 . TRBV10-1 CASSEEPSGRLKQFF TGCGCCAGCAGTGAGGAACCTAGCGGGAGGCTAAAGCAGTTCTTC
TRBJ1-2 . . TRBV6-5 CASSYSGRGYGYTF TGTGCCAGCAGTTACTCGGGCAGGGGCTATGGCTACACCTTC
TRBJ2-2 . . TRBV6-5 CASSSGRGKNTGELFF TGTGCCAGCAGTTCAGGCAGGGGAAAAAACACCGGGGAGCTGTTTTTT
TRBJ2-7 . . TRBV5-1 CASSSPPGGPYEQYF TGCGCCAGCAGTTCCCCCCCGGGGGGCCCCTACGAGCAGTACTTC
TRBJ1-5 . . TRBV27 CASSLWADQPQHF TGTGCCAGCAGTTTATGGGCTGATCAGCCCCAGCATTTT
TRBJ1-2 . . TRBV30 CACLQGFYGYTF TGTGCCTGCTTACAGGGTTTCTATGGCTACACCTTC
TRBJ1-2 . . TRBV30 CAWRWGEANYGYTF TGTGCCTGGAGATGGGGAGAAGCTAACTATGGCTACACCTTC
TRBJ2-7 . . TRBV28 CASSLTALYEQYF TGTGCCAGCAGTTTAACTGCCCTCTACGAGCAGTACTTC
TRBJ1-2 . . TRBV5-4 CGSSLSDRRGVSSYGYTF TGTGGCAGCAGCTTATCAGACAGGCGGGGGGTCTCTAGCTATGGCTACACCTTC
TRBJ2-2 TRBD1 . TRBV4-3 CASSQDDRGNTGELFF TGCGCCAGCAGCCAAGATGACAGGGGGAACACCGGGGAGCTGTTTTTT
TRBJ2-2 . few TRBV30 CAWSGANTGELFF TGTGCCTGGAGTGGAGCGAACACCGGGGAGCTGTTTTTT
TRBJ2-5 . . TRBV29-1 CSVLLWTRETQYF TGCAGCGTCCTTCTTTGGACTCGAGAGACCCAGTACTTC
TRBJ2-3 TRBD1 . TRBV28 CASSRPDRGPPYTQYF TGTGCCAGCAGTCGACCTGACAGGGGCCCGCCTTATACGCAGTATTTT
TRBJ1-5 . . TRBV2 CASSEGSGSNQPQHF TGTGCCAGCAGTGAAGGGTCAGGGTCAAATCAGCCCCAGCATTTT
TRBJ2-7 . . TRBV30 CAWSVFREGTYEQYF TGTGCCTGGAGTGTGTTTCGGGAAGGAACCTACGAGCAGTACTTC
TRBJ2-1 . . TRBV4-3 CASSQDRTSGSYNEQFF TGCGCCAGCAGCCAAGATAGGACGAGCGGATCCTACAATGAGCAGTTCTTC
TRBJ1-1 TRBD1 . TRBV4-3 CASSQTGTGDTEAFF TGCGCCAGCAGCCAAACAGGGACAGGGGACACTGAAGCTTTCTTT
TRBJ2-7 TRBD1 once TRBV18 CASSLPGQGTPYEQYF TGTGCCAGCTCACTCCCGGGACAGGGTACGCCCTACGAGCAGTACTTC
TRBJ2-5 TRBD2 . TRBV6-5 CASRTSVKKETQYF TGTGCCAGCAGGACTAGCGTGAAGAAAGAGACCCAGTACTTC
TRBJ2-2 TRBD2 . TRBV14 CASSQELKGLAGARNTGELFF TGTGCCAGCAGCCAAGAACTCAAGGGACTAGCGGGGGCTAGGAACACCGGGGAGCTGTTTTTT
TRBJ2-7 . . TRBV28 CASMRGYEQYF TGTGCCAGCATGCGGGGTTACGAGCAGTACTTC
TRBJ1-6 . . TRBV6-6 CASRDHRNSYNSPLHF TGTGCCAGCAGGGACCACAGGAACTCCTATAATTCCCCCCTCCACTTT
TRBJ2-3 . . TRBV28 CASSPDSGTDTQYF TGTGCCAGCAGTCCAGATTCCGGCACAGATACGCAGTATTTT
TRBJ1-6 . . TRBV9 CASSVAPWRGRNSPLHF TGTGCCAGCAGCGTAGCGCCTTGGCGGGGGCGGAATTCACCCCTCCACTTT
TRBJ2-2 . . TRBV28 CASSLPRDLGGELFF TGTGCCAGCAGTTTACCCCGGGACTTAGGGGGGGAGCTGTTTTTT
TRBJ2-1 . . TRBV7-9 CASSITDQGSGQFF TGTGCCAGCAGCATAACAGACCAGGGTAGCGGACAGTTCTTC
TRBJ1-5 . . TRBV29-1 CSPKGGYQPQHF TGCAGCCCTAAGGGGGGGTATCAGCCCCAGCATTTT
TRBJ2-1 TRBD2 . TRBV28 CASSFLAGGLSYNEQFF TGTGCCAGCAGTTTCCTAGCGGGAGGGTTATCTTACAATGAGCAGTTCTTC
TRBJ2-7 TRBD1 . TRBV14 CASSRPGTGFEQYF TGTGCCAGCAGCCGTCCCGGGACAGGGTTCGAGCAGTACTTC
TRBJ1-4 . . TRBV4-3 CASSLGGQGEEKLFF TGCGCCAGCAGCCTGGGAGGGCAGGGTGAGGAAAAACTGTTTTTT
TRBJ2-1 TRBD1 . TRBV14 CASSQERDREVPEQFF TGTGCCAGCAGCCAGGAGCGGGACAGGGAAGTGCCTGAGCAGTTCTTC
TRBJ2-5 . . TRBV25-1 CASSEFRGGTQETQYF TGTGCCAGCAGTGAATTTAGGGGAGGTACCCAAGAGACCCAGTACTTC
TRBJ2-7 . . TRBV6-5 CASSGVRRGSEQYF TGTGCCAGCAGTGGGGTCCGGAGGGGCTCCGAGCAGTACTTC
TRBJ2-7 . . TRBV5-4 CASSLAPGDRVEQYF TGTGCCAGCAGCTTGGCTCCGGGAGATAGGGTCGAGCAGTACTTC
TRBJ2-2 . . TRBV5-1 CASSQWGGPPSSNTGELFF TGCGCCAGCAGCCAATGGGGGGGGCCCCCATCTTCTAACACCGGGGAGCTGTTTTTT
TRBJ2-1 TRBD2 . TRBV9 CASSAPRAGGRYNEQFF TGTGCCAGCAGCGCCCCGAGGGCGGGGGGGCGTTACAATGAGCAGTTCTTC
TRBJ2-7 TRBD1 . TRBV5-5 CASSLTIFTGGAYEQYF TGTGCCAGCAGCTTGACGATATTCACAGGGGGCGCGTACGAGCAGTACTTC
TRBJ1-6 TRBD1 . TRBV7-2 CASRRLGQYNSPLHF TGTGCCAGCAGGCGGCTGGGACAGTATAATTCACCCCTCCACTTT
TRBJ2-5 . . TRBV11-2 CADGFGETQYF TGTGCAGACGGTTTCGGGGAGACCCAGTACTTC
TRBJ2-1 TRBD2 once TRBV6-1 CASSEALREGSTGESPTSYNEQFF TGTGCCAGCAGTGAAGCGCTTCGGGAGGGGTCGACAGGTGAAAGTCCTACCTCCTACAATGAGCAGTTCTTC
TRBJ2-7 TRBD2 . TRBV11-2 CASSPGGGRYEQYF TGTGCCAGCAGCCCTGGGGGGGGAAGGTACGAGCAGTACTTC
TRBJ2-2 TRBD2 . TRBV4-1 CASSLSGGGHTGELFF TGCGCCAGCAGCCTAAGCGGGGGTGGTCACACCGGGGAGCTGTTTTTT
TRBJ1-2 . . TRBV7-9 CASSPPYLYGYTF TGTGCCAGCAGCCCTCCCTATCTCTATGGCTACACCTTC
TRBJ2-5 TRBD1 . TRBV19 CASSQLTGGRETQYF TGTGCCAGTAGTCAGCTGACAGGGGGTCGAGAGACCCAGTACTTC
TRBJ2-7 TRBD1 . TRBV28 CASSSLQGAHEQYF TGTGCCAGCAGTTCCCTGCAGGGGGCTCACGAGCAGTACTTC